This T cell receptor (beta chain) was obtained from a study of identical twins. This clonotype was recorded a few times. The V segment lost 0 bases and the J segment 6 bases; nucleotides outside the gene matches: 4. CDR3 size: 15 residues. The germline V gene encodes CDR1 MNHEY and CDR2 SVGAGI. TCRdb redid the calling of the 5' RACE reads with MiXCR, one entry per CDR3 protein. Found here are hundreds of thousands of distinct CDR3 sequences, more than 6.5% of them singletons; the top ten hold roughly 2%. These data were also reused for a study on yellow fever vaccine responses in identical twins.

The receptor comes from a woman under 30 in good health. Sequencing input: memory (CD45RO+) T cells sorted from blood. The V and J genes are TRBV6-5 and TRBJ2-3; 9 nucleotides line up with TRBD1. The CDR3 nucleotides are TGTGCCAGCAGTTACTCGGGACAGGGAGGCGATACGCAGTATTTT. This codes for CASSYSGQGGDTQYF.